This TCR beta chain was captured in a study of blood T cell repertoires in COVID-19. As handled by the study authors: Amplification with reference gene primers provided the estimates of nucleated cell counts. TCRdb's copy holds only in-frame clones and misses some; the assay was immunoSEQ multiplex PCR. V, J and clone size are taken as reported in that table, and D and trimming were inferred from the DNA itself. The table lists 90,000 to 120,000 clones, approximately 79% of them singletons. Trimming stripped 7 bases from V and 0 bases from J, with 14 bases between. Per the germline V gene, CDR1 is SGHRS and CDR2 is YFSETQ. The CDR3 totals 15 residues.

What was sequenced was peripheral blood. The chain joins TRBV5-1 to TRBJ1-3, with D tentatively TRBD1 (6 bases). The receptor was isolated from a man aged 65 to 79 with active or convalescent COVID-19. The CDR3 coding sequence is TGCGCCAGCCCTTCGACAGGCCCCTCTGGAAACACCATATATTTT. Amino acid sequence: CASPSTGPSGNTIYF.